This T cell receptor (beta chain) was sequenced during a study of CD8 T cells in ankylosing spondylitis. Whole-study results and caveats: The study looked at matched synovial fluid samples from ankylosing spondylitis patients. Disease-linked clones were reported to be significantly enriched there. Existing reports had already noted some motif variants in reactive arthritis synovial fluid and blood. It appeared that ankylosing spondylitis blood was characterized by a TCR beta motif of several highly homologous variants.

This clonotype has a handful of counts. Its antigen is as yet unknown. Quantitative 5'-RACE with molecular barcodes produced the TCR beta libraries. TCRdb ran MiXCR on the 5' RACE reads and lists one entry per CDR3 protein. The repertoire holds roughly 230,000 distinct CDR3 sequences, more than 15% seen once, with over 25% in the top ten. The CDR3 runs 15 residues. The V gene lost 10 bases and the J gene lost 4 bases, with 19 bases spanning the gap. The sequencing sample was made of blood, either unsorted or a sorted T cell fraction (not recorded which). The sequence came from a male donor with ankylosing spondylitis or in good health (not recorded which). The chain couples TRBV12-3 or TRBV12-4 to TRBJ2-2, with D tentatively TRBD2 (6 bases). In DNA form, the CDR3 reads TGTGCCATCATTAGCGCCCCCGGGGGCACCGGGGAGCTGTTTTTT. Its translation: CAIISAPGGTGELFF.